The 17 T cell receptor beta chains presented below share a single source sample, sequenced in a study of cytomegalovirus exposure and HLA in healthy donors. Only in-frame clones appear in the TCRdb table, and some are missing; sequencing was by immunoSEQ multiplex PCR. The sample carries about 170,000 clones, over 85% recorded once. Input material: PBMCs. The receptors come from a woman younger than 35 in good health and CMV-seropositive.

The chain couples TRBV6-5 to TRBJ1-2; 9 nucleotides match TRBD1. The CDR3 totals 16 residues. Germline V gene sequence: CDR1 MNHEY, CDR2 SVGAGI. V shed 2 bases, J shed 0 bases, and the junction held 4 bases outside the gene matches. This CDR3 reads CASSYRGDRANYGYTF. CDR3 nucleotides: TGTGCCAGCAGTTACAGAGGGGACAGGGCTAACTATGGCTACACCTTC.

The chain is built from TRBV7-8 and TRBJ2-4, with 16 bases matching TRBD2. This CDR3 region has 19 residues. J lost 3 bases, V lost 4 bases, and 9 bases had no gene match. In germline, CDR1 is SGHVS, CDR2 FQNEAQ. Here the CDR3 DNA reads TGTGCCAGCAGCTCTGGGGGACTAGCGGGAGGGCTGAGCAAAAACATTCAGTACTTC. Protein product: CASSSGGLAGGLSKNIQYF.

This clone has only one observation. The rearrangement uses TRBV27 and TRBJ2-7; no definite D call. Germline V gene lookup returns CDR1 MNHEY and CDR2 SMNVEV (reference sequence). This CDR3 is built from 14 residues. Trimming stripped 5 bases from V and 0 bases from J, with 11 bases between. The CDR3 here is CASSQSLNSYEQYF. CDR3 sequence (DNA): TGTGCCAGCAGTCAATCCCTAAACTCCTACGAGCAGTACTTC.

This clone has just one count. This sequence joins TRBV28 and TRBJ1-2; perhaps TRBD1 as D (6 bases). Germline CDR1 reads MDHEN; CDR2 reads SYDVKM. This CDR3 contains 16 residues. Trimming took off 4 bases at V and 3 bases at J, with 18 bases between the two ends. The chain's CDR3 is CASSSPSRQVDYGYTF. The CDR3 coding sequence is TGTGCCAGCAGTTCCCCCTCGCGACAGGTTGACTATGGCTACACCTTC.

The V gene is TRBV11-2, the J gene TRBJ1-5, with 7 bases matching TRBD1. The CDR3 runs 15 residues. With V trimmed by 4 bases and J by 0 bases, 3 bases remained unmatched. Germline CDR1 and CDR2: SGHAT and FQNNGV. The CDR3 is CASSSGQFSNQPQHF. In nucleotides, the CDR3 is TGTGCCAGCAGCTCGGGACAGTTTAGCAATCAGCCCCAGCATTTT.

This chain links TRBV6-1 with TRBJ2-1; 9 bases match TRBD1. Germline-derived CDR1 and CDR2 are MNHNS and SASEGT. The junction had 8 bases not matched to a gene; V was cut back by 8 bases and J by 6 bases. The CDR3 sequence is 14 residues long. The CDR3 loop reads CASGPGQGINEQFF. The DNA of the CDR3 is TGTGCCAGCGGACCGGGACAGGGTATCAATGAGCAGTTCTTC.

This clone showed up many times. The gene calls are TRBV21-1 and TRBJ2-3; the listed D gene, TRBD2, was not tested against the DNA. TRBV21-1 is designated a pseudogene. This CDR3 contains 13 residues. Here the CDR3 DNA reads TGTGCCAGCAGTAGCGGGAGCACAGATACGCAGTATTTT. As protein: CASSSGSTDTQYF.

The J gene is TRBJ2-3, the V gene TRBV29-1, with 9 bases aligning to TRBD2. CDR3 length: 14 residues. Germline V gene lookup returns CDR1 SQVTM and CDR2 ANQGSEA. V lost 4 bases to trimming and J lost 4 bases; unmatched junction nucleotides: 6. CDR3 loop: CSVGPSGTADTQYF. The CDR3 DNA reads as TGCAGCGTTGGCCCTAGCGGGACGGCAGATACGCAGTATTTT.

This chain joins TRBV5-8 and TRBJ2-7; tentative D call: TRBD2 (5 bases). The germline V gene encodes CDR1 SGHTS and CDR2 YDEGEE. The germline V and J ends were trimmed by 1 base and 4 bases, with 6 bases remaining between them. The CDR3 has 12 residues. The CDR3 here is CASSLRGYEQYF. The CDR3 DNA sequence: TGTGCCAGCAGCTTGCGGGGTTACGAGCAGTACTTC.

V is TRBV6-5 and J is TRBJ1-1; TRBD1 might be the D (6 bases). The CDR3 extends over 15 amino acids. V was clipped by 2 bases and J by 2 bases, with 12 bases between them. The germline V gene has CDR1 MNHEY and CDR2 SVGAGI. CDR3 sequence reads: CASSYEPGQNTEAFF. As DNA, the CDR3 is TGTGCCAGCAGTTACGAACCGGGACAAAACACTGAAGCTTTCTTT.

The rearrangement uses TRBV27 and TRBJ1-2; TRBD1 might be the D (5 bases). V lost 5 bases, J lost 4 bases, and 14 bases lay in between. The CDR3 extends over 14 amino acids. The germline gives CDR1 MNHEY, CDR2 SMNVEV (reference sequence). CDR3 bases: TGTGCCAGCAGTCCGCGACAGCAATTCTATGGCTACACCTTC. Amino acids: CASSPRQQFYGYTF.

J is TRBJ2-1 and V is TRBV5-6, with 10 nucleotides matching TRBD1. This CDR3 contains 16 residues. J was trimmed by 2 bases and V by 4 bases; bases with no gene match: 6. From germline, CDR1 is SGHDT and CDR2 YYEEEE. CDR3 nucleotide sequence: TGTGCCAGCAGCCTGGGGACAGGGGAAACCTACAATGAGCAGTTCTTC. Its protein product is CASSLGTGETYNEQFF.

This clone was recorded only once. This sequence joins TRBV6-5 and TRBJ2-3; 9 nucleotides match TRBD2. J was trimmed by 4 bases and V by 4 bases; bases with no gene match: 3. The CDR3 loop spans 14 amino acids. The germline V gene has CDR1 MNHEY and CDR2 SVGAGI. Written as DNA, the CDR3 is TGTGCCAGCAGTTTGCTAGCGGGACCAGATACGCAGTATTTT. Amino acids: CASSLLAGPDTQYF.

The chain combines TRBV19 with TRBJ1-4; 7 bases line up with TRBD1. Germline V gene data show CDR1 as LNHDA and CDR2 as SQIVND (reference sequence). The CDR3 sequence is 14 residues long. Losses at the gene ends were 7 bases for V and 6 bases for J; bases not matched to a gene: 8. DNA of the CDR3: TGTGCCAGTACCCAACAGGGGAAGGATGAAAAACTGTTTTTT. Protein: CASTQQGKDEKLFF.

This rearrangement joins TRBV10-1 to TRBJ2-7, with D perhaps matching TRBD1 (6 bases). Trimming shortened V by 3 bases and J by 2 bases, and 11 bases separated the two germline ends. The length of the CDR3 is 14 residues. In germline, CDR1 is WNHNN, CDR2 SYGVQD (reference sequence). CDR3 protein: CASSDKGTTYEQYF. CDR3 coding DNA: TGCGCCAGCAGTGACAAGGGGACAACCTACGAGCAGTACTTC.

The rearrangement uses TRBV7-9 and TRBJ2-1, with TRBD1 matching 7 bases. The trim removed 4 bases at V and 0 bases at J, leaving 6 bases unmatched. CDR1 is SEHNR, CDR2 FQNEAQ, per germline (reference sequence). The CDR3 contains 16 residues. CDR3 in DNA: TGTGCCAGCAGCTATAGACAGGGAAGCTCCTACAATGAGCAGTTCTTC. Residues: CASSYRQGSSYNEQFF.

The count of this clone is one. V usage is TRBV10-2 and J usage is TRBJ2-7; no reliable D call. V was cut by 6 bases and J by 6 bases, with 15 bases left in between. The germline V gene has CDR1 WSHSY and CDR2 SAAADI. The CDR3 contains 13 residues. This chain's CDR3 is CASRPAVSPEQYF. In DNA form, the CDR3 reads TGCGCCAGCAGGCCTGCAGTATCCCCCGAGCAGTACTTC.